Shown below are 26 T cell receptor beta chains from a single sample sequenced in a study of T-cell memory formation after mild COVID-19. MiXCR was run by TCRdb on the 5' RACE reads, yielding one entry per CDR3 protein. The sample holds 300,000 to 350,000 distinct CDR3 sequences, just under 20% seen once. Sequencing was carried out using PBMCs or a T cell subset sorted from them (not recorded which). All receptors derive from a young man who had mild COVID-19 (a few samples of this study predate the infection). Cell type and time point are not known.

There are a few counts of this clonotype. The chain links TRBV5-1 to TRBJ2-5; perhaps TRBD2 as D (7 bases). CDR1 is SGHRS, CDR2 YFSETQ, per germline. V lost 7 bases, J lost 1 base, and 11 bases lay in between. There are 13 residues in the CDR3. The CDR3 sequence: CASLGGPQETQYF. As DNA, the CDR3 is TGCGCCAGCCTGGGGGGGCCCCAAGAGACCCAGTACTTC.

This clonotype was seen a handful of times. The rearrangement uses TRBV6-2 or TRBV6-3 and TRBJ1-5, with D possibly being TRBD1 (6 bases). Germline V gives CDR1 MNHEY, CDR2 SVGEGT. There are 15 residues in the CDR3. Trimming removed 7 bases at V and 7 bases at J, with 20 bases between. The CDR3 spells CASTSTRGAGQPQHF. DNA of the CDR3: TGTGCCAGCACCTCCACTCGGGGGGCAGGACAGCCCCAGCATTTT.

The chain is built from TRBV7-2 and TRBJ2-1; D is perhaps TRBD1 or TRBD2 (5 bases each). The germline V and J ends were trimmed by 5 bases and 4 bases, with 15 bases remaining between them. This CDR3 has 15 residues. Germline CDR1 reads SGHTA; CDR2 reads FQGNSA. CDR3 nucleotide sequence: TGTGCCAGCAGCCCTGGGGGACCGAGGTACAATGAGCAGTTCTTC. This codes for CASSPGGPRYNEQFF.

This clonotype occurred a few times. CDR3 sequence (DNA): TGTGCCAGCGGATTCTCCCCCAGCCGTTACCAAGAGACCCAGTACTTC. Its protein is CASGFSPSRYQETQYF. The chain couples TRBV7-2 to TRBJ2-5; no definite D call. V lost 8 bases and J 0 bases, leaving 19 bases between the germline ends. Germline lookup yields CDR1 SGHTA and CDR2 FQGNSA. This CDR3 is built from 16 residues.

V and J are TRBV19 and TRBJ1-1; D remains unclear. Trimming removed 6 bases from V and 3 bases from J, with 14 bases in between. The V gene's germline CDR1 is LNHDA and CDR2 SQIVND (reference sequence). This CDR3 is built from 14 residues. The CDR3 bases are TGTGCCAGTAGCGAAGATGGGTGGGACACTGAAGCTTTCTTT. This translates into CASSEDGWDTEAFF.

This clonotype has only a few counts. The chain recombines TRBV7-9 with TRBJ2-7; 8 bases agree with TRBD1. From germline, CDR1 is SEHNR and CDR2 FQNEAQ (reference sequence). The CDR3 runs to 13 residues. V gave up 5 bases and J gave up 2 bases; unmatched junction bases: 2. CDR3 in DNA: TGTGCCAGCAGCGCGACAGGGGCCTACGAGCAGTACGTC. This gives the protein CASSATGAYEQYV.

In its sample, this clonotype was seen a few times. The chain uses TRBV20-1 and TRBJ2-7; 10 positions agree with TRBD2. The CDR3 sequence is 14 residues long. Germline-derived CDR1 and CDR2 are DFQATT and SNEGSKA (reference sequence). With 3 bases clipped from V and 3 bases from J, the junction kept 5 bases outside the gene matches. In nucleotides, the CDR3 is TGCAGTGCTAGTTGGACTAGCGGTAACTACGAGCAGTACGTC. It codes for CSASWTSGNYEQYV.

The table lists this clonotype with a few counts. This chain uses TRBV9 with TRBJ2-1; D might be TRBD1 or TRBD2, each matching 5 bases. The germline V gene encodes CDR1 SGDLS and CDR2 YYNGEE. This CDR3 comprises 15 residues. The V end was cut by 2 bases, the J end by 1 base, with 10 bases between. CDR3 amino acids: CASSVEGWSYNEQFF. CDR3 sequence (DNA): TGTGCCAGCAGCGTTGAGGGGTGGTCCTACAATGAGCAGTTCTTC.

In this sample, this clonotype turned up a few times. V usage is TRBV7-2 and J usage is TRBJ2-3; D might be TRBD1 (6 bases). The germline V gene has CDR1 SGHTA and CDR2 FQGNSA. V dropped 5 bases and J dropped 3 bases, with 9 bases sitting between them. This CDR3 has 13 amino acids. CDR3 region: CASSPGQTDTQYF. CDR3 DNA sequence: TGTGCCAGCAGCCCTGGACAGACAGATACGCAGTATTTT.

This clonotype was found a few times. The rearrangement joins TRBV5-6 to TRBJ1-3; no reliable D call. Germline values: CDR1 SGHDT, CDR2 YYEEEE. Trimming pared 4 bases from V and 0 bases from J, leaving 8 bases between. CDR3 length equals 14 residues. The DNA for the CDR3 is TGTGCCAGCAGCCGGGCCCCCTCTGGAAACACCATATATTTT. Its translation is CASSRAPSGNTIYF. Together with reference TRBV5-6 and TRBJ1-3, the CDR3 gives the full variable domain: DAGVTQSPTHLIKTRGQQVTLRCSPKSGHDTVSWYQQALGQGPQFIFQYYEEEERQRGNFPDRFSGHQFPNYSSELNVNALLLGDSALYLCASSRAPSGNTIYFGEGSWLTVV.

This sequence joins TRBV7-8 and TRBJ2-3, with D unresolved. V dropped 1 base and J dropped 6 bases, with 11 bases sitting between them. The CDR3 is 14 residues long. CDR1 SGHVS and CDR2 FQNEAQ come from the germline V gene. CDR3 protein: CASSLGHQRDTQYF. DNA of the CDR3: TGTGCCAGCAGCTTAGGGCATCAACGGGATACGCAGTATTTT.

This clonotype showed up just a few times. This rearrangement joins TRBV6-6 to TRBJ1-5; 9 bases agree with TRBD1. Germline V gives CDR1 MNHNY, CDR2 SVGAGI (reference sequence). CDR3 length: 17 residues. Trimming at V came to 2 bases and at J to 2 bases, leaving 7 bases not matched to a gene. The CDR3 nucleotides read TGTGCCAGCAGTTACGGGCCCGACAGGGGGGGCAATCAGCCCCAGCATTTT. Amino acid sequence: CASSYGPDRGGNQPQHF.

The chain couples TRBV7-2 to TRBJ1-3, with no clear D. The CDR3 has 14 amino acids. The germline CDR1 and CDR2 sequences are SGHTA and FQGNSA. Trimming stripped 5 bases from V and 4 bases from J, with 12 bases between. In DNA form, the CDR3 reads TGTGCCAGCAGCCCTCGGCCCTGGGGAAACACCATATATTTT. Protein sequence: CASSPRPWGNTIYF.

This clonotype was counted a few times. The chain couples TRBV12-3 or TRBV12-4 to TRBJ2-1; 14 bases agree with TRBD2. The CDR3 spans 16 residues. V was clipped by 4 bases and J by 4 bases; unmatched bases: 3. The CDR3 loop is CASSSRTSGGYNEQFF. CDR3 nucleotide sequence: TGTGCCAGCAGTTCCCGGACTAGCGGGGGGTACAATGAGCAGTTCTTC.

Only one count was recorded for this clonotype. This chain uses TRBV4-3 with TRBJ1-2; 8 positions agree with TRBD1. V gave up 4 bases and J gave up 4 bases; unmatched junction bases: 8. This CDR3 contains 15 residues. The germline CDR1 and CDR2 sequences are LGHNA and YSLEER. Written as DNA, the CDR3 is TGCGCCAGCAGCCCAGAATATGACAGGGGCTATGGCTACACCTTC. Its translation: CASSPEYDRGYGYTF.

J is TRBJ2-5 and V is TRBV3-1; 7 bases align to TRBD2. The CDR3 has 14 amino acids. Trimming removed 3 bases from V and 5 bases from J; junction bases left unmatched: 6. Germline V CDR1 and CDR2: LGHDT, YNNKEL (reference sequence). The CDR3 DNA sequence: TGTGCCAGCAGCCAGCGGGGAGGGAAGGAGACCCAGTACTTC. Amino acids: CASSQRGGKETQYF.

In its sample, this clonotype was seen a few times. The V gene is TRBV2, the J gene TRBJ2-7, with TRBD1 as a possible D gene (5 bases). V was clipped by 6 bases and J by 2 bases, with 11 bases between them. Germline V lookup: CDR1 SNHLY, CDR2 FYNNEI. The CDR3 runs 13 residues. CDR3 region: CASRTVSAYEQYV. CDR3 coding DNA: TGTGCCAGCAGGACAGTCTCAGCCTACGAGCAGTACGTC.

Only a few counts were recorded for this clonotype. V usage is TRBV15 and J usage is TRBJ1-4; 9 nucleotides agree with TRBD1. CDR1 is LNHNV, CDR2 YYDKDF, per germline (reference sequence). The CDR3 runs 15 residues. V was clipped by 8 bases and J by 2 bases; unmatched bases: 6. The CDR3 bases are TGTGCCACCGGGACAGGGTACGAGACTAATGAAAAACTGTTTTTT. Translated: CATGTGYETNEKLFF.

This chain joins TRBV7-9 and TRBJ2-7, with D perhaps being TRBD1 or TRBD2 (6 bases each). Germline lookup yields CDR1 SEHNR and CDR2 FQNEAQ (reference sequence). CDR3 length: 15 residues. Trimming took 3 bases from V and 0 from J, leaving 12 bases between them. CDR3 amino acids: CASSLSGGRSYEQYF. The CDR3 nucleotides are TGTGCCAGCAGCTTGTCCGGGGGCCGCTCCTACGAGCAGTACTTC.

The chain has TRBV5-4 and TRBJ2-5; the match to TRBD2 covers 10 bases. CDR3 length: 16 residues. V was pared by 4 bases and J by 3 bases, with 9 bases of the junction left unmatched. The germline V gene has CDR1 SGHNT and CDR2 YYREEE (reference sequence). CDR3 DNA sequence: TGTGCCAGCAGCCCAGCCCTAGCGGGGGTAAAAGAGACCCAGTACTTC. It yields the protein CASSPALAGVKETQYF. The full variable domain, completed using reference TRBV5-4 and TRBJ2-5, is ETGVTQSPTHLIKTRGQQVTLRCSSQSGHNTVSWYQQALGQGPQFIFQYYREEENGRGNFPPRFSGLQFPNYSSELNVNALELDDSALYLCASSPALAGVKETQYFGPGTRLLVL.

This clonotype was picked up one time. The chain has TRBV15 and TRBJ1-5; D not certain. The CDR3 runs 15 residues. The germline gives CDR1 LNHNV, CDR2 YYDKDF (reference sequence). Trimming pared 7 bases from V and 7 bases from J, leaving 20 bases between. The chain's CDR3 is CATTVSSGSEQPQHF. CDR3 DNA: TGTGCCACCACCGTTTCCTCGGGTTCGGAGCAGCCCCAGCATTTT.

This clonotype showed up many times. The chain couples TRBV3-1 to TRBJ2-5; the D call may be TRBD1 or TRBD2 (6 bases each). The CDR3 runs to 17 residues. V was shortened by 4 bases and J by 1 base, with 19 bases between the two germline ends. CDR1 LGHDT and CDR2 YNNKEL come from the germline V gene (reference sequence). This chain's CDR3 is CASSLLGGGGLQETQYF. For the CDR3, the DNA is TGTGCCAGCAGCCTCCTTGGGGGTGGGGGGCTCCAAGAGACCCAGTACTTC.

This clonotype was counted at least ten times. This chain links TRBV5-1 with TRBJ2-1; 7 nucleotides match TRBD1. This CDR3 is built from 15 residues. Germline V gene lookup returns CDR1 SGHRS and CDR2 YFSETQ. V lost 2 bases, J lost 9 bases, and 11 bases stayed unmatched. The CDR3 is CASSFLTGDGAEQFF. DNA of the CDR3: TGCGCCAGCAGCTTTTTAACAGGGGATGGAGCTGAGCAGTTCTTC.

This clonotype was recorded at least ten times. The chain employs TRBV5-1 and TRBJ2-3; D is ambiguous. The CDR3 runs to 14 residues. CDR1 is SGHRS and CDR2 is YFSETQ in the germline V gene. V was cut by 1 base and J by 1 base, with 7 bases left in between. The CDR3: CASSLSLGTDTQYF. In DNA, the CDR3 is TGCGCCAGCAGCTTGTCCTTGGGCACAGATACGCAGTATTTT. The entire variable domain, with the rest obtained from reference TRBV5-1 and TRBJ2-3, is as follows: KAGVTQTPRYLIKTRGQQVTLSCSPISGHRSVSWYQQTPGQGLQFLFEYFSETQRNKGNFPGRFSGRQFSNSRSEMNVSTLELGDSALYLCASSLSLGTDTQYFGPGTRLTVL.

This clonotype was seen only a few times. The J gene is TRBJ2-5, the V gene TRBV3-1; TRBD2 is a possible D gene (5 bases). CDR3 size: 13 residues. V was cut by 4 bases and J by 4 bases, with 10 bases left in between. Germline CDR1 is LGHDT and CDR2 is YNNKEL (reference sequence). The CDR3 reads CASSPWGAETQYF. CDR3 DNA: TGTGCCAGCAGCCCGTGGGGAGCAGAGACCCAGTACTTC.

This clonotype was observed a handful of times. The chain joins TRBV7-6 to TRBJ1-1, with D tentatively TRBD1 (6 bases). CDR3 size: 14 residues. The germline gives CDR1 SGHVS, CDR2 FNYEAQ. V lost 5 bases and J lost 2, with 12 bases in between. CDR3 sequence (DNA): TGTGCCAGCAGCGCACGGGACATAAACACTGAAGCTTTCTTT. It encodes CASSARDINTEAFF.